This T cell receptor beta chain was recovered during a study of blood T cell repertoires in COVID-19 (dated by TCRdb to the early 2020s). At the level of the whole study: Collaborator samples came from the United States, Italy and Spain and covered acute and convalescent phases of COVID-19. The samples were drawn from the first 160 participants of the ongoing ImmuneRACE study and from 950 to 1,500 subjects provided by 6 global collaborators. A de-identified subject ID, COVID-19 status, age in years and sex were almost always included in the sample metadata. The repertoires were released in a freely available public database meant as a resource for research on the immune response to SARS-CoV-2. Where available, HLA class I and class II types were obtained from metadata supplied by the sample provider rather than from assay-based typing. Deeply sampled blood TCRbeta repertoires from subjects exposed to, actively infected with, or recovered from COVID-19 were included in the dataset. The prospective study material was composed of cDNA or gDNA derived from T cells, B-cell-depleted T cells, or PBMCs.

On this clone: Its antigen remains unidentified. No per-base quality is available; no much larger clone lies one base away.

Broader findings and caveats from the paper: The quantity of clinical and demographic metadata differed by source and by participant and was supplied without curation.

Trimming takes 10 bases off V and 5 bases off J; junction bases not matched to a gene: 7. CDR1 ENHRY and CDR2 SYGVKD were looked up in the germline V gene. Spanning cysteine to phenylalanine, the CDR3 consists of 13 amino acids. Only the CDR3 part of the read is kept: 39 bases, read in frame from the first base. TCRbeta CDR3 regions were amplified from genomic DNA by means of the immunoSEQ Assay, a bias-controlled multiplex PCR. Regarding the original processing steps: The number of nucleated cells in each sample was estimated by amplification of reference gene primers within the assay. To quantify the absolute abundance of each unique TCRbeta CDR3 rearrangement, sequence reads were collapsed and filtered. For each sample, productive Simpson clonality was calculated as the square root of Simpson's diversity index across productive rearrangements. The table comes from immuneACCESS by way of TCRdb, which keeps in-frame sequences with V and J called. Part of the clones is missing from these tables; in studies checked, under half for an unresolved V gene and the rest for unknown reasons. V, J and clone size were drawn from that table, and D and trimming were deduced from the DNA. The sample records approximately 40,000 clones, around 90% of which are singletons. Over 20% of the sample belongs to the ten largest clones.

Whole blood was collected in K2EDTA tubes by collaborating institutions according to the institutions' own protocols. For TCRbeta analysis, collaborators shipped samples as frozen whole blood, isolated PBMCs, or DNA extracted from either of those sample types. The specimen was peripheral blood. The sequence came from a woman of 80 years or more in a cohort sampled during active or convalescent COVID-19. Recombination linked TRBV10-3 to TRBJ2-7, and 11 bases in between align with TRBD2. The CDR3 here reads CATRLAGRDEQYF. The nucleotide sequence reads TGTGCCACTCGACTAGCGGGAAGAGACGAGCAGTACTTC.